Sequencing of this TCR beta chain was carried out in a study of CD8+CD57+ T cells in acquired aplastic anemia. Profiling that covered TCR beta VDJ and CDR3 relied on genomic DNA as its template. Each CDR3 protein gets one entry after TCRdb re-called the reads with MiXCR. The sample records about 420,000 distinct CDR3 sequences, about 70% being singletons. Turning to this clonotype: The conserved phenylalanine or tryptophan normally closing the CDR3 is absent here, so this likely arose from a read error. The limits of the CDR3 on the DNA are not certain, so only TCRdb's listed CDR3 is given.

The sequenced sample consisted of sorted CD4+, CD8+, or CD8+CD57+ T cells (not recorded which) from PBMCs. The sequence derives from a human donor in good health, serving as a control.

CDR3 sequence: CASSLGAYEQYFG. This sequence joins TRBV7-8 and TRBJ2-3. The CDR3 is made up of 13 amino acids, end residues included. In germline, CDR1 is SGHVS, CDR2 FQNEAQ.